This TCR beta chain was identified during a study of regulatory T cells in long-lasting Graves disease. This clonotype appeared a single time. A read error is possible here, since a much larger clone lies one base away. Trimming took 1 base from V and 2 from J, leaving 9 bases between them. The germline V gene encodes CDR1 SGHTA and CDR2 FQGTGA. This CDR3 contains 15 residues. CDR3-region Arm-PCR and iRepertoire HTBI primers produced the TCR beta libraries. TCRdb reprocessed the multiplex PCR reads via MiXCR and lists one record per CDR3 protein. The sample consists of about 530,000 distinct CDR3 sequences, 16% of them appearing once. Time point meaning: newly diagnosed GD, antithyroid drugs for less than 3 months. PBMC-derived RNA was used for the TCR library. This sample also belongs to another study, concerning T cells in Graves' hyperthyroidism and ophthalmopathy.

Material: peripheral blood mononuclear cells (PBMCs), obtained at new diagnosis, from a patient treated with antithyroid drugs. The chain joins TRBV7-3 to TRBJ2-1, with D perhaps TRBD1 (5 bases). The receptor's source is a woman between 40 and 65 years old with Graves disease. This chain's CDR3 is CASSLNGHTYNEQFF. The CDR3 region has the DNA TGTGCCAGCAGCTTAAATGGACACACCTACAATGAGCAGTTCTTC.